Sequencing of this TCR beta chain was carried out in a study of T-cell reconstitution after alpha-beta-depleted transplantation in children. General study points: About two months after transplant, alpha-beta T cells reportedly came from several hundred expanded graft clones. From newly produced T cells came most of the T-cell counts and diversity one year after transplant.

TCRbeta library construction was performed incorporating unique molecular identifiers. One entry per CDR3 protein, called by TCRdb with MiXCR from the PCR reads. The sample records 540,000 or so distinct CDR3 sequences, around 23% being singletons. As concerns this clonotype: Its antigen is not identified.

The CDR3 totals 15 residues. Germline V gene lookup returns CDR1 SGHRS and CDR2 YFSETQ. The V gene end was trimmed by 2 bases and the J gene end by 7 bases; junction bases not matched to a gene: 11. V usage is TRBV5-1 and J usage is TRBJ2-7; 8 bases map to TRBD1. The sequence derives from a boy less than two years old who had a stem cell transplant for acute myeloid leukemia, so the T cells may come from the graft donor. Here the sequenced sample was PBMCs, mostly from graft donor cells, taken 360 days after TCRalphabeta/CD19-depleted stem cell transplant. CDR3 residues: CASSFPGQATEEQYF. The DNA of the CDR3 is TGCGCCAGCAGCTTCCCGGGACAGGCCACGGAAGAGCAGTACTTC.